Presented here are 32 T cell receptor beta chains from one specimen sequenced in a study of T-cell reconstitution after alpha-beta-depleted transplantation in children. For TCRbeta, the library was prepared with unique molecular identifiers. TCRdb re-called the PCR reads with MiXCR, one entry per CDR3 protein. The sample carries about 440,000 distinct CDR3 sequences, roughly 44% recorded once. The source material was PBMCs, sampled before TCRalphabeta/CD19-depleted stem cell transplant. These receptors were collected from a girl aged 2-9 years with aplastic anemia, due to receive a stem cell transplant.

V usage is TRBV20-1 and J usage is TRBJ2-1, with D tentatively TRBD2 (7 bases). V lost 6 bases and J lost 10, with 13 bases in between. Germline V gene data show CDR1 as DFQATT and CDR2 as SNEGSKA (reference sequence). The CDR3 is 11 residues long. The CDR3 loop reads CSAPPGGEQFF. DNA for the CDR3: TGCAGTGCCCCTCCGGGGGGCGAGCAGTTCTTC.

Only one count was recorded for this clonotype. The chain joins TRBV29-1 to TRBJ2-3, with D possibly being TRBD1 (6 bases). The CDR3 is made up of 13 amino acids. The germline gives CDR1 SQVTM, CDR2 ANQGSEA. Trimming pared 2 bases from V and 9 bases from J, leaving 15 bases between. The CDR3 reads CSVEFSAQGTQYF. The CDR3 DNA reads TGCAGCGTTGAATTTAGCGCCCAGGGGACGCAGTATTTT.

A few counts support this clonotype. The chain recombines TRBV5-5 with TRBJ2-1; D is possibly TRBD1 or TRBD2 (5 bases each). CDR3 length: 17 amino acids. V lost 0 bases, J lost 2 bases, and 15 bases lay in between. Germline loops: CDR1 SGHKS, CDR2 YYEKEE (reference sequence). The CDR3 protein is CASSLVSGPLTYNEQFF. The CDR3 DNA reads TGTGCCAGCAGCTTGGTCTCGGGGCCCCTTACCTACAATGAGCAGTTCTTC.

At least ten counts were recorded for this clonotype. V usage is TRBV4-1 and J usage is TRBJ1-4; D remains unclear. The V gene's germline CDR1 is MGHRA and CDR2 YSYEKL. The CDR3 runs to 15 residues. Deletions cut 5 bases from V and 3 bases from J, with 13 bases between. The CDR3 reads CASSWVERANEKLFF. Written as DNA, the CDR3 is TGCGCCAGCAGCTGGGTGGAAAGGGCTAATGAAAAACTGTTTTTT.

In this sample, this clonotype turned up a few times. The chain uses TRBV2 and TRBJ2-4, with TRBD2 matching over 7 bases. Germline V gene lookup returns CDR1 SNHLY and CDR2 FYNNEI. CDR3 length: 14 amino acids. The ends lost 6 bases at V and 1 base at J; junction bases unmatched: 3. The chain's CDR3 is CASRRESAKNIQYF. The CDR3 nucleotides read TGTGCCAGCAGGCGGGAGAGCGCCAAAAACATTCAGTACTTC.

This chain connects TRBV20-1 to TRBJ2-3, with 8 nucleotides matching TRBD2. The V and J ends lost 6 bases and 2 bases, in that order; junction bases with no gene match: 10. The CDR3 covers 15 residues. CDR1 is DFQATT, CDR2 SNEGSKA, per germline (reference sequence). The CDR3 here is CSAHRREEPTDTQYF. For the CDR3, the DNA is TGCAGTGCCCACCGGCGGGAGGAACCCACAGATACGCAGTATTTT.

The V and J genes are TRBV20-1 and TRBJ2-2; D remains ambiguous. The germline V and J ends were trimmed by 3 bases and 1 base, with 9 bases remaining between them. The CDR3 consists of 14 residues. Per germline, CDR1 DFQATT and CDR2 SNEGSKA (reference sequence). CDR3 sequence reads: CSASVGENTGELFF. The CDR3 DNA sequence: TGCAGTGCTAGCGTGGGCGAGAACACCGGGGAGCTGTTTTTT.

J is TRBJ1-2 and V is TRBV6-2 or TRBV6-3; no firm D call. The CDR3 loop spans 12 amino acids. V dropped 2 bases and J dropped 3 bases, with 4 bases sitting between them. Germline V gives CDR1 MNHEY, CDR2 SVGEGT. In DNA, the CDR3 is TGTGCCAGCAGTTACGGGGACTATGGCTACACCTTC. It is translated as CASSYGDYGYTF.

The chain has TRBV4-2 and TRBJ2-5; no clear D gene. This CDR3 is 15 amino acids long. The ends were cut back, 0 bases at V and 5 bases at J, with 13 bases in the middle. CDR1 LGHNA and CDR2 YNFKEQ come from the germline V gene. The CDR3 loop is CASSQEAVGWETQYF. The CDR3 DNA reads TGTGCCAGCAGCCAAGAAGCAGTAGGGTGGGAGACCCAGTACTTC.

Of note for this clonotype: A clone one base away is much larger, so this may be a read error. The chain has TRBV5-5 and TRBJ2-7; D gene ambiguous. Deletions cut 3 bases from V and 2 bases from J, with 12 bases between. Germline CDR1 reads SGHKS; CDR2 reads YYEKEE (reference sequence). The CDR3 runs to 14 residues. CDR3 DNA: TGTGCCAGCAGCTGTCGTGCGTCCACCTACGAGCAGTACTTC. It codes for CASSCRASTYEQYF.

CDR3 DNA: TGTGCCAGTAGTATTCTAGGTTCACCAGGCACCGGGGAGCTGTTTTTT. As protein: CASSILGSPGTGELFF. V usage is TRBV19 and J usage is TRBJ2-2; unclear D gene. Germline V gene lookup returns CDR1 LNHDA and CDR2 SQIVND (reference sequence). CDR3 length: 16 amino acids. Between the trimmed V and J ends, which lost 3 bases and 4 bases, there was a span of 15 bases.

V is TRBV30 and J is TRBJ2-7, with 8 bases lining up with TRBD1. The trim removed 0 bases at V and 3 bases at J, leaving 4 bases unmatched. The CDR3 loop spans 14 amino acids. Germline V gives CDR1 GTSNPN, CDR2 SVGIG (reference sequence). CDR3: CAWSVAGGRYEQYF. As DNA, the CDR3 is TGTGCCTGGAGTGTGGCAGGGGGCCGCTACGAGCAGTACTTC.

V and J are TRBV20-1 and TRBJ2-3, with D unclear. V lost 6 bases and J lost 6, with 10 bases in between. The CDR3 is made up of 11 amino acids. CDR1 is DFQATT, CDR2 SNEGSKA, per germline (reference sequence). The CDR3 coding sequence is TGCAGTGCGTCTACCCAGGATACGCAGTATTTT. Translation gives CSASTQDTQYF.

The chain carries TRBV7-8 and TRBJ2-2; D might be TRBD1 or TRBD2, each matching 5 bases. The CDR3 covers 18 residues. Trimming shortened V by 5 bases and J by 0 bases, and 19 bases separated the two germline ends. The germline CDR1 and CDR2 sequences are SGHVS and FQNEAQ. The CDR3 nucleotides are TGTGCCAGCAGCCCCCTCGAAAGGGGACGTTCGAACACCGGGGAGCTGTTTTTT. Translated: CASSPLERGRSNTGELFF. The variable domain in full, with the rest retrieved from reference TRBV7-8 and TRBJ2-2, is GAGVSQSPRYKVAKRGQDVALRCDPISGHVSLFWYQQALGQGPEFLTYFQNEAQLDKSGLPSDRFFAERPEGSVSTLKIQRTQQEDSAVYLCASSPLERGRSNTGELFFGEGSRLTVL.

The chain joins TRBV6-5 to TRBJ2-7; D not resolved. The germline gives CDR1 MNHEY, CDR2 SVGAGI. Between the trimmed V and J ends, which lost 4 bases and 3 bases, there was a span of 7 bases. This CDR3 has 12 amino acids. As DNA, the CDR3 is TGTGCCAGCAGTTCCAATGACTACGAGCAGTACTTC. It specifies CASSSNDYEQYF.

This clonotype was seen at least ten times. The CDR3 is CASSWITGVGETQYF. In DNA, the CDR3 is TGTGCCAGCAGCTGGATAACAGGGGTGGGAGAGACCCAGTACTTC. J is TRBJ2-5 and V is TRBV5-6, with 7 nucleotides matching TRBD1. Germline loops: CDR1 SGHDT, CDR2 YYEEEE. CDR3 length: 15 residues. V was clipped by 3 bases and J by 4 bases; unmatched bases: 9.

This clonotype was picked up a small number of times. Without the conserved terminal phenylalanine or tryptophan, this CDR3 likely stems from a read error. The DNA is omitted, as the CDR3 cannot be located on it reliably, and the CDR3 follows TCRdb's listing. CDR3 region: CASSSQSGGGLNL. V usage is TRBV5-1 and J usage is TRBJ2-7; TRBD1, the table's D call, lacks a check against the DNA. The CDR3 is 13 residues long, counting both termini. CDR1 SGHRS and CDR2 YFSETQ come from the germline V gene.

This clonotype has only a few counts. The chain carries TRBV13 and TRBJ2-5; D unclear. Germline CDR1 PRHDT, CDR2 FYEKMQ (reference sequence). CDR3 length: 14 amino acids. Trimming removed 4 bases from V and 4 bases from J, with 13 bases in between. CDR3 sequence: CASSSDGYGETQYF. In DNA form, the CDR3 reads TGTGCCAGCAGCTCAGACGGCTATGGAGAGACCCAGTACTTC.

The gene calls are TRBV28 and TRBJ2-7, with TRBD1 as a possible D gene (6 bases). The CDR3 loop spans 15 amino acids. Between the trimmed V and J ends, which lost 1 base and 7 bases, there was a span of 17 bases. Germline V gene sequence: CDR1 MDHEN, CDR2 SYDVKM. CDR3 DNA: TGTGCCAGCAGTTTATTCGGGACAACTGAGCGAGAGCAGTACTTC. It encodes CASSLFGTTEREQYF.

This rearrangement joins TRBV12-3 or TRBV12-4 to TRBJ1-2; D gene uncertain. This CDR3 comprises 12 residues. V was shortened by 7 bases and J by 8 bases, with 14 bases between the two germline ends. The CDR3 spells CASTNYLGGYTF. The CDR3, as DNA: TGTGCCAGCACCAACTATCTAGGAGGCTACACCTTC.

This chain uses TRBV20-1 with TRBJ2-7; 8 nucleotides align to TRBD2. Unmatched junction bases numbered 20, after V lost 4 bases and J lost 3 bases. Looked up from germline, CDR1 is DFQATT and CDR2 is SNEGSKA (reference sequence). The CDR3 runs to 18 residues. CDR3 in amino acids: CSANSIKLAEGSNYEQYF. For the CDR3, the DNA is TGCAGTGCTAATTCGATAAAACTAGCGGAAGGGTCAAACTACGAGCAGTACTTC.

The chain links TRBV29-1 to TRBJ2-5; D is possibly TRBD2 (6 bases). Germline V gene lookup returns CDR1 SQVTM and CDR2 ANQGSEA. V dropped 0 bases and J dropped 4 bases, with 15 bases sitting between them. This CDR3 spans 15 amino acids. CDR3 protein: CSVEEVQRVRETQYF. In DNA, the CDR3 is TGCAGCGTTGAAGAAGTCCAGCGGGTGCGAGAGACCCAGTACTTC.

This clonotype was seen more than once but under ten times. This rearrangement joins TRBV5-1 to TRBJ2-1; TRBD2 aligns across 8 bases. With 3 bases clipped from V and 0 bases from J, the junction kept 5 bases outside the gene matches. CDR1 is SGHRS, CDR2 YFSETQ, per germline. This CDR3 is 16 amino acids long. CDR3 DNA sequence: TGCGCCAGCAGCTACGTAGCGGGAAGCTCCTACAATGAGCAGTTCTTC. This codes for CASSYVAGSSYNEQFF.

The chain links TRBV5-1 to TRBJ2-5; TRBD1 or TRBD2 may be the D gene (6 bases each). The germline V gene encodes CDR1 SGHRS and CDR2 YFSETQ. V lost 1 base to trimming and J lost 5 bases, with 12 bases between them. The CDR3 contains 14 residues. DNA of the CDR3: TGCGCCAGCAGCTTGAGGGGGGTTGTCGAGACCCAGTACTTC. It specifies CASSLRGVVETQYF.

The chain recombines TRBV29-1 with TRBJ2-7; D remains unclear. This CDR3 contains 14 residues. The ends were cut back, 7 bases at V and 4 bases at J, with 20 bases in the middle. Germline V gene sequence: CDR1 SQVTM, CDR2 ANQGSEA. The CDR3 coding sequence is TGCAGCGCCTGGACGGACCTAGTAAGTTACGAGCAGTACTTC. Translating it yields CSAWTDLVSYEQYF.

This clonotype showed up many times. The chain employs TRBV12-3 or TRBV12-4 and TRBJ1-3; D unclear. This CDR3 spans 13 amino acids. V gave up 3 bases and J gave up 1 base, with 4 bases separating them. CDR3 loop: CASSFPSGNTIYF. For the CDR3, the DNA is TGTGCCAGCAGTTTCCCTTCTGGAAACACCATATATTTT.

There are many counts of this clonotype. The J gene is TRBJ2-1, the V gene TRBV7-9, with 11 bases fitting TRBD2. The J segment lost 4 bases and the V segment lost 5 bases, leaving 4 bases of the junction unmatched. Germline CDR1 SEHNR, CDR2 FQNEAQ (reference sequence). The length of the CDR3 is 15 residues. The CDR3 region has the DNA TGTGCCAGCAGCCAAAGACTAGCGGGATACAATGAGCAGTTCTTC. Its translation is CASSQRLAGYNEQFF.

This clonotype was seen repeatedly, ten times or more. The chain has TRBV20-1 and TRBJ2-1; D could derive from TRBD1 or TRBD2 (5 bases each). V lost 8 bases to trimming and J lost 4 bases, with 15 bases between them. Per the germline V gene, CDR1 is DFQATT and CDR2 is SNEGSKA (reference sequence). The CDR3 has 13 amino acids. The CDR3 DNA sequence: TGCAGTTTCGCCGGGACCCTATACAATGAGCAGTTCTTC. Translated, it gives CSFAGTLYNEQFF.

This clonotype was picked up a small number of times. The chain uses TRBV7-9 and TRBJ2-5; TRBD1 matches 10 bases. Germline assignment: CDR1 SEHNR and CDR2 FQNEAQ (reference sequence). V trimming: 3 bases; J trimming: 7 bases; junction bases outside the gene matches: 8. The CDR3 spans 15 residues. DNA of the CDR3: TGTGCCAGCAGCTTCGCGACAGGGGGCCCGGGGACCCAGTACTTC. Protein sequence: CASSFATGGPGTQYF.

The gene calls are TRBV29-1 and TRBJ1-5, with 11 bases identical to TRBD1. Germline CDR1 reads SQVTM; CDR2 reads ANQGSEA. CDR3 length: 17 amino acids. Unmatched junction bases numbered 16, after V lost 6 bases and J lost 6 bases. The CDR3 sequence is CSVASGTGGVVIQPQHF. The CDR3, as DNA: TGCAGCGTCGCATCCGGGACAGGGGGTGTTGTCATTCAGCCCCAGCATTTT.

The V gene is TRBV12-3 or TRBV12-4, the J gene TRBJ1-1, with 7 bases identical to TRBD1. V dropped 3 bases and J dropped 3; count of bases not matched to a gene: 7. CDR3 length: 15 amino acids. This chain's CDR3 is CASSFSGGRDTEAFF. The CDR3 DNA reads as TGTGCCAGCAGTTTTTCAGGGGGTCGGGACACTGAAGCTTTCTTT.

This clonotype has at least ten counts. The gene calls are TRBV5-5 and TRBJ2-1; D possibly matches TRBD1 or TRBD2 (5 bases each). Trimming took 3 bases from V and 13 from J, leaving 17 bases between them. The CDR3 sequence is 13 residues long. Germline V gene data show CDR1 as SGHKS and CDR2 as YYEKEE (reference sequence). The CDR3 loop is CASSSLSGTEQFF. CDR3 coding DNA: TGTGCCAGCAGCTCTTTATCCGGGACGGAACAGTTCTTC.